This is a list of T cell receptor beta chains from one sample in a study of neoadjuvant nivolumab and ipilimumab in lung cancer. Only in-frame clones appear in the TCRdb table, and some are missing; sequencing was by immunoSEQ multiplex PCR. This table holds some 2,500 clones, more than 80% found once. The sequencing used tumor tissue, collected before neoadjuvant nivolumab, alone or with ipilimumab. The source is an adult with non-small cell lung cancer. Both conserved end residues are part of each CDR3. Fields, in order: J gene, clone size, V gene, D gene, CDR3 protein, CDR3 DNA. The D gene is left open where the match is weak. Size values are once, few and many counts, or a class for expanded clones, and some rows have none.

TRBJ2-5	-	TRBV21-1	-	CASSQDRGKTQYF	TGTGCCAGCAGCCAGGACAGGGGAAAGACCCAGTACTTC
TRBJ2-1	-	TRBV18	TRBD2	CASSPLTSGYNEQFF	TGTGCCAGCTCACCACTTACTAGCGGCTACAATGAGCAGTTCTTC
TRBJ2-6	-	TRBV11-2	-	CASSLNNGANVLTF	TGTGCCAGCAGCTTAAATAATGGGGCCAACGTCCTGACTTTC
TRBJ2-1	-	TRBV7-8	TRBD1	CASSLEPPRRGINEQFF	TGTGCCAGCAGCTTAGAGCCCCCCCGCAGGGGGATAAATGAGCAGTTCTTC
TRBJ1-1	few	TRBV5-1	-	CASSSRGNTEAFF	TGCGCCAGCAGCTCCCGGGGTAACACTGAAGCTTTCTTT
TRBJ1-1	-	TRBV23-1	-	CASSQSRQGGMNTEAFF	TGCGCCAGCAGTCAATCGCGCCAGGGAGGGATGAACACTGAAGCTTTCTTT
TRBJ2-3	-	TRBV5-1	-	CASRREASTDTQYF	TGCGCCAGCAGACGGGAAGCTAGCACAGATACGCAGTATTTT
TRBJ1-1	-	TRBV5-1	-	CASSSSGADTEAFF	TGCGCCAGCAGCTCGTCCGGCGCGGACACTGAAGCTTTCTTT
TRBJ1-1	once	TRBV28	-	CASSLVRGSEAFF	TGTGCCAGCAGTTTAGTCAGGGGCTCTGAAGCTTTCTTT
TRBJ1-1	-	TRBV19	-	CASSVLTGVNTEAFF	TGTGCCAGTAGTGTATTGACAGGCGTGAACACTGAAGCTTTCTTT
TRBJ1-1	-	TRBV7-3	-	CASSLTRAGVTEAFF	TGTGCCAGCAGCTTAACGAGAGCGGGCGTCACTGAAGCTTTCTTT
TRBJ2-5	-	TRBV27	TRBD2	CASSGGSGKWETQYF	TGTGCCAGCAGTGGGGGGAGCGGGAAATGGGAGACCCAGTACTTC
TRBJ1-1	-	TRBV6-1	-	CASSGGAGVTEAFF	TGTGCCAGCAGTGGGGGGGCAGGGGTGACTGAAGCTTTCTTT
TRBJ2-2	few	TRBV7-2	TRBD2	CASTGAGGPSTGELFF	TGTGCCAGCACGGGAGCGGGAGGGCCGAGCACCGGGGAGCTGTTTTTT
TRBJ2-1	once	TRBV29-1	-	CSVVSVATIYNEQFF	TGCAGCGTTGTTAGCGTAGCGACCATTTACAATGAGCAGTTCTTC
TRBJ2-1	-	TRBV19	TRBD2	CASSISFSSGRNNEQFF	TGTGCCAGTAGTATCTCCTTCTCTAGCGGGAGAAACAATGAGCAGTTCTTC
TRBJ2-1	-	TRBV6-7	-	CASSSWKHEQFF	TGTGCCAGCAGTTCGTGGAAGCATGAGCAGTTCTTC
TRBJ1-5	-	TRBV16	-	CASSPQGNQPQHF	TGTGCCAGCAGCCCCCAGGGAAATCAGCCCCAGCATTTT
TRBJ2-1	-	TRBV6-4	-	CASSDLPGEPYNEQFF	TGTGCCAGCAGTGACTTACCAGGGGAACCCTACAATGAGCAGTTCTTC
TRBJ2-2	-	TRBV5-1	-	CASSYGPPVGELFF	TGCGCCAGCAGCTACGGGCCCCCGGTCGGGGAGCTGTTTTTT
TRBJ1-1	-	TRBV10-3	-	CAISVGVTNTEAFF	TGTGCCATCAGTGTGGGGGTAACGAACACTGAAGCTTTCTTT
TRBJ2-7	few	TRBV27	TRBD1	CASSSGQGGSYEQYF	TGTGCCAGCAGCAGCGGACAGGGAGGTTCCTACGAGCAGTACTTC
TRBJ2-2	-	TRBV5-1	-	CASSPRDTGELFF	TGCGCCAGCAGCCCCCGGGACACCGGGGAGCTGTTTTTT
TRBJ1-1	once	TRBV5-1	-	CASSSLGTSGTEAFF	TGCGCCAGCAGTTCTCTAGGGACATCCGGCACTGAAGCTTTCTTT
TRBJ2-5	-	TRBV5-4	TRBD1	CASSLKTGPGGTQYF	TGTGCCAGCAGCTTAAAGACGGGTCCAGGGGGGACCCAGTACTTC
TRBJ2-1	-	TRBV11-2	TRBD2	CASSLYLLAGVNEQFF	TGTGCCAGCAGCTTATACCTCCTAGCGGGAGTCAATGAGCAGTTCTTC
TRBJ1-2	-	TRBV28	TRBD1	CASSLWGQGRGYTF	TGTGCCAGCAGTTTATGGGGACAGGGGCGTGGCTACACCTTC
TRBJ1-2	-	TRBV5-6	-	CASSLPWTDNYGYTF	TGTGCCAGCAGCTTGCCCTGGACGGACAACTATGGCTACACCTTC
TRBJ2-3	-	TRBV29-1	-	CSVLVGPGGTDTQYF	TGCAGCGTCTTAGTTGGGCCGGGAGGCACAGATACGCAGTATTTT
TRBJ1-1	-	TRBV27	-	CASRDRRNTEAFF	TGTGCCAGCAGGGACAGACGGAACACTGAAGCTTTCTTT
TRBJ2-6	-	TRBV7-2	-	CASSLVGANVLTF	TGTGCCAGCAGCTTAGTTGGGGCCAACGTCCTGACTTTC
TRBJ2-1	-	TRBV6-6	-	CASSSNWVGTRSTFF	TGTGCCAGCAGTTCGAATTGGGTTGGGACTCGGAGTACGTTCTTC
TRBJ2-2	-	TRBV2	-	CASRISVNTGELFF	TGTGCCAGCAGAATCTCAGTGAACACCGGGGAGCTGTTTTTT
TRBJ2-1	-	TRBV7-3	TRBD2	CASSRGLAGGNEQFF	TGTGCCAGCAGCCGGGGACTAGCGGGAGGTAATGAGCAGTTCTTC
TRBJ2-3	-	TRBV7-6	-	CASSSQNTQYF	TGTGCCAGCAGCTCCCAGAATACGCAGTATTTT
TRBJ2-3	-	TRBV15	-	CATSRPGSTDTQYF	TGTGCCACCAGCAGGCCAGGGTCCACAGATACGCAGTATTTT
TRBJ2-3	-	TRBV20-1	-	CSASAGTQYF	TGCAGTGCTAGCGCTGGTACGCAGTATTTT
TRBJ1-2	-	TRBV11-1	-	CASSGGAGKTYGYTF	TGTGCCAGCAGCGGGGGGGCTGGAAAGACCTATGGCTACACCTTC
TRBJ2-5	once	TRBV6-1	-	CASRQMQGLQETQYF	TGTGCCAGCAGGCAAATGCAGGGCCTACAAGAGACCCAGTACTTC
TRBJ2-1	-	TRBV7-6	TRBD2	CASSSWVSGRARDEQFF	TGTGCCAGCAGCTCGTGGGTTAGCGGGAGGGCCAGGGATGAGCAGTTCTTC
TRBJ1-2	-	TRBV28	-	CASSFPQGSYGYTF	TGTGCCAGCAGTTTCCCCCAGGGGAGCTATGGCTACACCTTC
TRBJ2-3	-	TRBV4-1	TRBD2	CASTLRGLAEPPSTDTQYF	TGCGCCAGCACCTTGCGAGGACTAGCGGAACCACCTAGCACAGATACGCAGTATTTT
TRBJ2-1	-	TRBV4-1	TRBD2	CASSHILGREGLFNEQFF	TGCGCCAGCAGCCACATCCTCGGGCGGGAGGGCCTTTTCAATGAGCAGTTCTTC
TRBJ1-1	-	TRBV2	-	CASRGLLNTEAFF	TGTGCCAGCAGGGGACTCTTGAACACTGAAGCTTTCTTT
TRBJ1-1	-	TRBV6-1	-	CASSVEHGTTEAFF	TGTGCCAGCAGCGTAGAGCATGGGACCACTGAAGCTTTCTTT
TRBJ2-2	-	TRBV7-9	-	CASSFPGGHTGELFF	TGTGCCAGCAGCTTCCCTGGGGGGCACACCGGGGAGCTGTTTTTT
TRBJ2-1	-	TRBV25-1	-	CASSVDYSDNEQFF	TGTGCCAGCAGTGTAGACTACTCGGACAATGAGCAGTTCTTC
TRBJ2-7	-	TRBV6-6	TRBD1	CASSHATGAPDSEQYF	TGTGCCAGCAGCCACGCGACAGGGGCTCCGGATAGCGAGCAGTACTTC
TRBJ2-2	-	TRBV5-4	-	CASSSPGTGELFF	TGTGCCAGCAGCTCTCCGGGGACCGGGGAGCTGTTTTTT
TRBJ1-2	-	TRBV28	-	CASTYGKAYGYTF	TGTGCCAGCACCTATGGGAAGGCCTATGGCTACACCTTC
TRBJ2-7	-	TRBV27	TRBD1	CASSLEGTGPYEQYF	TGTGCCAGCAGTTTAGAGGGGACAGGCCCCTACGAGCAGTACTTC
TRBJ2-3	-	TRBV5-4	-	CASSPGLPEDTQYF	TGTGCCAGCAGCCCAGGACTACCAGAGGATACGCAGTATTTT
TRBJ2-1	-	TRBV20-1	-	CSARPAHEQFF	TGCAGTGCTAGGCCGGCCCATGAGCAGTTCTTC
TRBJ2-3	-	TRBV5-8	TRBD1	CASSFGQGATDTQYF	TGTGCCAGCAGCTTTGGCCAGGGGGCCACAGATACGCAGTATTTT
TRBJ1-1	-	TRBV5-4	-	CASSFGRNTEAFF	TGTGCCAGCAGCTTTGGACGGAACACTGAAGCTTTCTTT
TRBJ2-2	-	TRBV27	TRBD2	CASSLSPGRDTGELFF	TGTGCCAGCAGTTTATCGCCAGGGAGGGACACCGGGGAGCTGTTTTTT
TRBJ2-4	-	TRBV5-1	TRBD1	CASSSGGLAKNIQYF	TGCGCCAGCAGCTCAGGGGGATTGGCCAAAAACATTCAGTACTTC
TRBJ2-7	-	TRBV6-1	-	CASLSGTYEQYF	TGTGCCAGCCTCTCAGGGACCTACGAGCAGTACTTC